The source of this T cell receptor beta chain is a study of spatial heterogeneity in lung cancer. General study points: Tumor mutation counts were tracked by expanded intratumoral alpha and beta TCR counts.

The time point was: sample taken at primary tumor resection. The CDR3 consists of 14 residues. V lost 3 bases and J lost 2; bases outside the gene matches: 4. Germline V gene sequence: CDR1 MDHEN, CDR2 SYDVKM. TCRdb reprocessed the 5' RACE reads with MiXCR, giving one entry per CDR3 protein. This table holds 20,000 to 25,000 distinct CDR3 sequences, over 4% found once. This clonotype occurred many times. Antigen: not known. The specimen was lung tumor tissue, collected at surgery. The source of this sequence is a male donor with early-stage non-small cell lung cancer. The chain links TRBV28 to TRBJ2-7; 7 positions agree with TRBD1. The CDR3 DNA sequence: TGTGCCAGCAGTTTCGGGACAGCACCCTACGAGCAGTACTTC. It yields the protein CASSFGTAPYEQYF.